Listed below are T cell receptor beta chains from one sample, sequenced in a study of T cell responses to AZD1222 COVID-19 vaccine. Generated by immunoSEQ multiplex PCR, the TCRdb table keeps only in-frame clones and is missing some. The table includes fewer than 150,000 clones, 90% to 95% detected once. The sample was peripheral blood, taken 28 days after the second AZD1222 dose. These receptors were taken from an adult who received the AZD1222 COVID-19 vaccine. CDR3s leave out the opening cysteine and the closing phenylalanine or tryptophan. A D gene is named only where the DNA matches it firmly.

CDR3: ASSARGLGSNQPQH; V: TRBV19; length: 14; J: TRBJ1-5; D: -
CDR3: AIRGGSLNTEAF; V: TRBV10-3; length: 12; J: TRBJ1-1; D: TRBD1
CDR3: ATSRDLHRDSYEQY; V: TRBV15; length: 14; J: TRBJ2-7; D: -
CDR3: ASNPGRVNTEAF; V: TRBV19; length: 12; J: TRBJ1-1; D: -
CDR3: ASSLSGDHYGYT; V: TRBV5-1; length: 12; J: TRBJ1-2; D: -
CDR3: ASSRGAGSNQPQH; V: TRBV7-2; length: 13; J: TRBJ1-5; D: -
CDR3: ASSLAENNYGYT; V: TRBV6-6; length: 12; J: TRBJ1-2; D: -
CDR3: ASSLYGSNYGYT; V: TRBV5-4; length: 12; J: TRBJ1-2; D: -
CDR3: ASSPGRSAGSPLH; V: TRBV19; length: 13; J: TRBJ1-6; D: -
CDR3: ASSELLSAENGYT; V: TRBV18; length: 13; J: TRBJ1-2; D: -
CDR3: ASSPIRGQDGYT; V: TRBV27; length: 12; J: TRBJ1-2; D: TRBD1
CDR3: ASSLGGGRGNSPLH; V: TRBV7-2; length: 14; J: TRBJ1-6; D: -
CDR3: AISDLIYGYT; V: TRBV10-3; length: 10; J: TRBJ1-2; D: -
CDR3: ASSEAYTGIGETQY; V: TRBV6-1; length: 14; J: TRBJ2-5; D: -
CDR3: ASSLQGGNQPQH; V: TRBV6-5; length: 12; J: TRBJ1-5; D: -
CDR3: ASSQDRETQY; V: TRBV3-1/TRBV3-2; length: 10; J: TRBJ2-5; D: -
CDR3: ASSVEGPPYEQY; V: TRBV25-1; length: 12; J: TRBJ2-7; D: -
CDR3: ASSEQGYNYGYT; V: TRBV2; length: 12; J: TRBJ1-2; D: -
CDR3: ATAPGTGEGNYGYT; V: TRBV10-3; length: 14; J: TRBJ1-2; D: TRBD1
CDR3: ASSSRADTQY; V: TRBV11-3; length: 10; J: TRBJ2-3; D: -